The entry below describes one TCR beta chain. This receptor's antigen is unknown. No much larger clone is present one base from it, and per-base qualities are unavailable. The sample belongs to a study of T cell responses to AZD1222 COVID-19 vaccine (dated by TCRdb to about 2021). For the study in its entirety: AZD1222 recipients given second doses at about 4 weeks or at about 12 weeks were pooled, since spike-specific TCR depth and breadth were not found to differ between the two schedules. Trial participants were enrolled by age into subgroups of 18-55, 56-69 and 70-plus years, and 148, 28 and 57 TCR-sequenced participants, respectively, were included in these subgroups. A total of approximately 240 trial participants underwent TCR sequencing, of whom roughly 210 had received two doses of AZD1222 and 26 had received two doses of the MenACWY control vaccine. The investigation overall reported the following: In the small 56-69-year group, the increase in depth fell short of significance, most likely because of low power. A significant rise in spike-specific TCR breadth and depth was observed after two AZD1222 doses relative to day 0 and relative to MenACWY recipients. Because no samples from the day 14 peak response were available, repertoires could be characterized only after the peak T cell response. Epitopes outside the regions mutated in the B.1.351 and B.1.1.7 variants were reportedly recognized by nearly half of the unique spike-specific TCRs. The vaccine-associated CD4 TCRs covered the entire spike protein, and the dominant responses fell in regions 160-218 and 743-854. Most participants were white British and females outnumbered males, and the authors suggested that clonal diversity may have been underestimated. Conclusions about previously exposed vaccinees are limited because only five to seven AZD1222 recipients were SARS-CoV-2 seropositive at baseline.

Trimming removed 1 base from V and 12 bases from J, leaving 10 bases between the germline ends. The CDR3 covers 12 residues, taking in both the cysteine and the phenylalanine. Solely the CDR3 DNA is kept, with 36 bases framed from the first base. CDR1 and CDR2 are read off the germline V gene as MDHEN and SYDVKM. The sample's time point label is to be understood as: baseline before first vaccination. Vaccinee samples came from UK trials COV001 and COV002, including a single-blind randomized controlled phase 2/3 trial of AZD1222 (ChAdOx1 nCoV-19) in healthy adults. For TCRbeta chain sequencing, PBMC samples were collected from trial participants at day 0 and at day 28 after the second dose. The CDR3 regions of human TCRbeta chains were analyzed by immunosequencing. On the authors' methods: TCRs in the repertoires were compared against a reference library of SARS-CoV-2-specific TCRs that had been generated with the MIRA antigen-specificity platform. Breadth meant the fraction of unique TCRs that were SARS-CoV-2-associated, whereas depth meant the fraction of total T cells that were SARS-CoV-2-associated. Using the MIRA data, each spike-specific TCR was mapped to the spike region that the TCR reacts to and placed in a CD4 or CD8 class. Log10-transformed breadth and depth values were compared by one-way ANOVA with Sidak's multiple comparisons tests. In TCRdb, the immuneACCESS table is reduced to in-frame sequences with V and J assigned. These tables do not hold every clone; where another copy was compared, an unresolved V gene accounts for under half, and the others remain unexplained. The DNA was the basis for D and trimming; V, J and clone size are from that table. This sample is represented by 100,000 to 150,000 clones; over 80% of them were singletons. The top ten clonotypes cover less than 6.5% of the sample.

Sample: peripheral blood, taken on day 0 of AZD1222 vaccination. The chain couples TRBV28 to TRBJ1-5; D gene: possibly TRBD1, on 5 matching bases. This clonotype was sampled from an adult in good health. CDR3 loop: CASSLLDTDQHF. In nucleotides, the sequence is TGTGCCAGCAGTTTATTGGACACCGACCAGCATTTT. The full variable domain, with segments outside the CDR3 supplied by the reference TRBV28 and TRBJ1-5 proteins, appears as DVKVTQSSRYLVKRTGEKVFLECVQDMDHENMFWYRQDPGLGLRLIYFSYDVKMKEKGDIPEGYSVSREKKERFSLILESASTNQTSMYLCASSLLDTDQHFGDGTRLSIL.